These T cell receptor beta chains were read from a single sample in a study of OX40 agonist ivuxolimab in advanced cancers. Profiling relied on immunoSEQ multiplex PCR, and the TCRdb table lists in-frame clones only, not all of them. The data show about 82,000 clones, roughly 92% seen once. Specimen: CD4+ or CD8+ T cells sorted from blood, collected in a trial of the OX40 agonist ivuxolimab. The receptors shown here come from an adult with an advanced solid tumor such as melanoma, head and neck, liver or kidney cancer. Both conserved end residues are part of each CDR3. The D gene is left open where the match is weak. Rows may omit the clone size; those that give it use once, few, many or a size class.

. | TRBJ2-1 | . | TRBV11-1 | CASSLHGNEQFF | TGTGCCAGCAGCTTACACGGGAATGAGCAGTTCTTC
. | TRBJ1-2 | . | TRBV10-2 | CASSEEGYGYTF | TGCGCCAGCAGTGAGGAGGGATATGGCTACACCTTC
. | TRBJ2-2 | . | TRBV19 | CASSLLGGELFF | TGTGCCAGTAGTCTCTTGGGCGGGGAGCTGTTTTTT
. | TRBJ2-5 | . | TRBV7-9 | CASTTSGTQYF | TGTGCCAGCACCACTTCCGGGACCCAGTACTTC
TRBD1 | TRBJ2-3 | . | TRBV15 | CATSRRQGRTDTQYF | TGTGCCACCAGCAGGAGACAGGGAAGGACAGATACGCAGTATTTT
TRBD2 | TRBJ2-7 | . | TRBV4-2 | CASSQDGLAGGGDEQYF | TGTGCCAGCAGCCAAGATGGACTAGCGGGAGGGGGCGACGAGCAGTACTTC
. | TRBJ1-5 | few | TRBV4-2 | CASSQDAAGYQPQHF | TGTGCCAGCAGCCAAGATGCGGCAGGGTATCAGCCCCAGCATTTT
TRBD1 | TRBJ1-2 | . | TRBV19 | CASLGQGKFYGYTF | TGTGCCAGTTTAGGACAGGGGAAGTTCTATGGCTACACCTTC
TRBD2 | TRBJ2-3 | . | TRBV6-5 | CASSYSYSGADTQYF | TGTGCCAGCAGTTACTCATACAGCGGGGCAGATACGCAGTATTTT
. | TRBJ2-7 | . | TRBV19 | CASSIGPPARTYEQYF | TGTGCCAGTAGTATAGGGCCCCCCGCGAGAACCTACGAGCAGTACTTC
. | TRBJ1-2 | . | TRBV14 | CASSLFGRDNYGYTF | TGTGCCAGCAGCCTTTTCGGGCGGGATAACTATGGCTACACCTTC
TRBD2 | TRBJ2-2 | . | TRBV5-4 | CASSPRTSGSAGELFF | TGTGCCAGCAGTCCTAGGACTAGCGGGAGCGCCGGGGAGCTGTTTTTT
. | TRBJ1-5 | . | TRBV2 | CASSEDSNSNQPQHF | TGTGCCAGCAGTGAGGACAGCAATAGCAATCAGCCCCAGCATTTT
TRBD1 | TRBJ1-2 | . | TRBV9 | CASSVEGQGFFGYTF | TGTGCCAGCAGCGTAGAGGGACAGGGCTTCTTCGGCTACACCTTC
TRBD1 | TRBJ2-2 | . | TRBV5-6 | CASSLAGQEFLTGELFF | TGTGCCAGCAGCTTGGCGGGACAGGAGTTCTTGACCGGGGAGCTGTTTTTT
. | TRBJ1-2 | . | TRBV30 | CAWSVSPTSYGYTF | TGTGCCTGGAGTGTAAGCCCTACCTCCTATGGCTACACCTTC
. | TRBJ1-1 | once | TRBV9 | CASSYGNAITEAFF | TGTGCCAGCAGCTACGGCAACGCTATCACTGAAGCTTTCTTT
. | TRBJ2-5 | few | TRBV7-9 | CASTPMGYF | TGTGCCAGCACCCCTATGGGGTACTTC
TRBD2 | TRBJ2-1 | once | TRBV2 | CASRPGTSGYNEQFF | TGTGCCAGCAGACCCGGGACTAGCGGCTACAATGAGCAGTTCTTC
. | TRBJ1-1 | . | TRBV9 | CASSVASAGDTEAFF | TGTGCCAGCAGCGTAGCTTCGGCGGGTGACACTGAAGCTTTCTTT
. | TRBJ2-2 | . | TRBV6-1 | CASSEFFTGELFF | TGTGCCAGCAGTGAATTCTTCACCGGGGAGCTGTTTTTT
TRBD1 | TRBJ1-1 | . | TRBV6-5 | CASSPRQGKNTEAFF | TGTGCCAGCAGCCCTAGACAGGGTAAGAACACTGAAGCTTTCTTT
. | TRBJ1-1 | once | TRBV18 | CASSPGAATEAFF | TGTGCCAGCTCACCAGGAGCGGCCACTGAAGCTTTCTTT
TRBD1 | TRBJ2-7 | . | TRBV19 | CASSPPGTGGYEQYF | TGTGCCAGCTCCCCTCCCGGGACAGGGGGATACGAGCAGTACTTC
. | TRBJ2-1 | . | TRBV30 | CAWSAGTEQFF | TGTGCCTGGAGTGCAGGGACTGAGCAGTTCTTC
. | TRBJ2-3 | . | TRBV5-6 | CASSPPLAAEVTQYF | TGTGCCAGCAGCCCCCCTTTGGCGGCGGAGGTTACGCAGTATTTT
. | TRBJ1-3 | . | TRBV5-1 | CASSSGPSGNTIYF | TGCGCCAGCAGCTCCGGTCCCTCTGGAAACACCATATATTTT
. | TRBJ1-4 | . | TRBV7-2 | CASSLVLGDREKLFF | TGTGCCAGCAGCTTAGTTTTGGGGGATCGGGAAAAACTGTTTTTT
. | TRBJ2-2 | . | TRBV9 | CASSELAAGGELFF | TGTGCCAGCAGCGAACTAGCCGCGGGCGGGGAGCTGTTTTTT
. | TRBJ2-7 | . | TRBV11-2 | CASRKAAVYEQYF | TGTGCCAGCAGGAAGGCGGCAGTATACGAGCAGTACTTC
. | TRBJ1-6 | once | TRBV10-2 | CASSEAYNSPLHF | TGCGCCAGCAGTGAAGCCTATAATTCACCCCTCCACTTT
TRBD2 | TRBJ2-1 | once | TRBV29-1 | CSVGLRLADNEQFF | TGCAGCGTGGGGCTCCGACTAGCGGACAATGAGCAGTTCTTC
TRBD1 | TRBJ1-4 | . | TRBV5-1 | CASSLAVAGGDEKLFF | TGCGCCAGCAGCTTGGCCGTTGCAGGGGGCGATGAAAAACTGTTTTTT
TRBD2 | TRBJ2-7 | . | TRBV5-1 | CASSGPGLATGEQYF | TGCGCCAGCAGCGGACCGGGACTAGCGACGGGAGAGCAGTACTTC
. | TRBJ2-5 | . | TRBV18 | CASSPGLDSGGQETQYF | TGTGCCAGCTCACCTGGCCTCGATAGCGGAGGACAAGAGACCCAGTACTTC
. | TRBJ1-4 | . | TRBV6-6 | CASSQAGSGEKLFF | TGTGCCAGCAGCCAAGCAGGGAGTGGGGAAAAACTGTTTTTT
. | TRBJ1-5 | . | TRBV20-1 | CSATWIQPQHF | TGCAGTGCTACGTGGATTCAGCCCCAGCATTTT
. | TRBJ1-2 | . | TRBV6-6 | CATYRDGYTF | TGTGCCACTTACAGGGATGGCTACACCTTC
TRBD2 | TRBJ2-7 | . | TRBV5-4 | CASSLESGRTHEQYF | TGTGCCAGCAGCTTGGAAAGCGGGAGGACCCACGAGCAGTACTTC
. | TRBJ2-5 | once | TRBV25-1 | CASPGLRQETQYF | TGTGCCAGCCCTGGGCTCAGGCAAGAGACCCAGTACTTC
. | TRBJ1-3 | . | TRBV6-1 | CASNPKMGAGNTIYF | TGTGCCAGCAACCCCAAGATGGGGGCGGGAAACACCATATATTTT
TRBD1 | TRBJ1-2 | once | TRBV7-8 | CASSLGDGQGVGPNYGYTF | TGTGCCAGCAGCTTGGGAGATGGACAGGGCGTAGGACCTAACTATGGCTACACCTTC
. | TRBJ2-4 | . | TRBV11-3 | CASSGRGAKNIQYF | TGTGCCAGCTCGGGAAGGGGGGCCAAAAACATTCAGTACTTC
. | TRBJ1-1 | . | TRBV20-1 | CSTRLGGLSFF | TGCAGTACTAGACTCGGGGGGCTTTCTTTCTTT
. | TRBJ1-1 | . | TRBV18 | CASSPGEGTEAFF | TGTGCCAGCTCACCGGGCGAGGGGACCGAAGCTTTCTTT